The 23 T cell receptor beta chains given below trace back to one sample, sequenced in a study of blood T cell repertoires in COVID-19. Generated by immunoSEQ multiplex PCR, the TCRdb table keeps only in-frame clones and is missing some. The sample shows about 230,000 clones, 81% of them seen only once. Sequencing was performed on peripheral blood. The receptors come from a woman aged 80 or over with acute or convalescent COVID-19.

A few counts support this clone. The V gene is TRBV14, the J gene TRBJ1-1; unclear D gene. Deletions cut 4 bases from V and 1 base from J, with 16 bases between. The CDR3 length is 16 residues. CDR1 is SGHDN and CDR2 is FVKESK in the germline V gene. CDR3 bases: TGTGCCAGCAGCCCCATAGAGGGAGGGCGGAACACTGAAGCTTTCTTT. Translated: CASSPIEGGRNTEAFF.

The chain has TRBV18 and TRBJ2-2; no clear D gene. Trimming removed 3 bases from V and 5 bases from J, with 13 bases in between. The CDR3 totals 15 residues. In germline, CDR1 is KGHSH, CDR2 LQKENI. CDR3 region: CASSPSLPRTGELFF. The CDR3, as DNA: TGTGCCAGCTCACCGTCGCTCCCTAGGACCGGGGAGCTGTTTTTT.

The V and J genes are TRBV19 and TRBJ2-2; TRBD2 agrees at 12 bases. This CDR3 is built from 15 residues. The ends lost 10 bases at V and 4 bases at J; junction bases unmatched: 7. Germline loops: CDR1 LNHDA, CDR2 SQIVND (reference sequence). The CDR3 sequence is CAISPGLAGTGELFF. The DNA of the CDR3 is TGTGCCATTTCACCGGGACTAGCGGGCACCGGGGAGCTGTTTTTT.

V is TRBV3-1 (or the pseudogene TRBV3-2) and J is TRBJ2-1, with no clear D. V was shortened by 1 base and J by 5 bases, with 3 bases between the two germline ends. The CDR3 consists of 12 residues. The germline V gene encodes CDR1 LGHDT and CDR2 YNNKEL (reference sequence). The chain's CDR3 is CASSQVDNEQFF. The CDR3 nucleotides are TGTGCCAGCAGCCAAGTAGACAATGAGCAGTTCTTC.

The chain carries TRBV29-1 and TRBJ1-2, with 8 positions matching TRBD1. The CDR3 totals 13 residues. The J segment lost 3 bases and the V segment lost 4 bases, leaving 4 bases of the junction unmatched. The germline CDR1 and CDR2 sequences are SQVTM and ANQGSEA. In nucleotides, the CDR3 is TGCAGCGTTGGTACAGGGGGGGACTATGGCTACACCTTC. It encodes CSVGTGGDYGYTF.

This clone was counted between two and nine times. The chain joins TRBV6-5 to TRBJ1-6, with 10 positions matching TRBD1. Germline lookup yields CDR1 MNHEY and CDR2 SVGAGI. The CDR3 contains 16 residues. Trimming at V came to 3 bases and at J to 6 bases, leaving 5 bases not matched to a gene. The CDR3 nucleotides are TGTGCCAGCAGTTATTCGGGACAGGGGTTTAATTCACCCCTCCACTTT. Amino acids: CASSYSGQGFNSPLHF.

The chain couples TRBV29-1 to TRBJ2-7; 8 nucleotides agree with TRBD1. CDR3 length: 14 residues. Germline-derived CDR1 and CDR2 are SQVTM and ANQGSEA. Trimming took 7 bases from V and 2 from J; bases not matched to a gene: 10. DNA for the CDR3: TGCAGCGGGATTGGGACAGGCTCAACCTACGAGCAGTACTTC. This translates into CSGIGTGSTYEQYF.

The chain combines TRBV4-1 with TRBJ1-4; D perhaps matches TRBD1 (5 bases). Germline CDR1 MGHRA, CDR2 YSYEKL. Trimming took 0 bases from V and 11 from J, leaving 10 bases between them. The CDR3 spans 13 residues. CDR3 sequence reads: CASSQDKDTKLFF. CDR3 DNA sequence: TGCGCCAGCAGCCAAGATAAGGACACTAAACTGTTTTTT.

The chain employs TRBV6-5 and TRBJ1-1; tentatively, D is TRBD1 (6 bases). This CDR3 has 13 amino acids. The V end was cut by 2 bases, the J end by 4 bases, with 8 bases between. Germline assignment: CDR1 MNHEY and CDR2 SVGAGI. Written as DNA, the CDR3 is TGTGCCAGCAGTTACAGGGGGAGCACTGAAGCTTTCTTT. Its translation: CASSYRGSTEAFF.

The J gene is TRBJ2-5, the V gene TRBV19, with 8 positions matching TRBD1. CDR1 and CDR2 from the germline V gene are LNHDA and SQIVND (reference sequence). V gave up 9 bases and J gave up 3 bases; unmatched junction bases: 15. CDR3 length: 16 amino acids. The CDR3 reads CASTWEAGGVEETQYF. Written as DNA, the CDR3 is TGTGCCAGCACCTGGGAGGCAGGGGGCGTTGAAGAGACCCAGTACTTC.

The chain carries TRBV7-9 and TRBJ2-5; D unclear. CDR1 SEHNR and CDR2 FQNEAQ come from the germline V gene (reference sequence). The CDR3 extends over 14 amino acids. Trimming shortened V by 4 bases and J by 1 base, and 10 bases separated the two germline ends. The CDR3: CASSSSGSQETQYF. CDR3 coding DNA: TGTGCCAGCAGCTCGTCCGGTTCCCAAGAGACCCAGTACTTC.

This clone showed up just a few times. This chain links TRBV20-1 with TRBJ2-7; 9 bases are a match to TRBD2. Per the germline V gene, CDR1 is DFQATT and CDR2 is SNEGSKA (reference sequence). V gave up 3 bases and J gave up 5 bases; unmatched junction bases: 8. This CDR3 comprises 14 residues. CDR3 nucleotides: TGCAGTGCTAGTTTGGGACTAGCAAGCGACGAGCAGTACTTC. This encodes CSASLGLASDEQYF.

The V gene is TRBV7-9, the J gene TRBJ1-1; the D is unclear. The CDR3 is 14 residues long. Trimming pared 2 bases from V and 5 bases from J, leaving 12 bases between. Germline V gene sequence: CDR1 SEHNR, CDR2 FQNEAQ (reference sequence). The CDR3 spells CASSLFYVNTEAFF. Written as DNA, the CDR3 is TGTGCCAGCAGCTTATTCTATGTTAATACTGAAGCTTTCTTT.

This chain uses TRBV19 with TRBJ1-4, with D tentatively TRBD1 (6 bases). Germline CDR1 is LNHDA and CDR2 is SQIVND (reference sequence). Between the trimmed V and J ends, which lost 4 bases and 7 bases, there was a span of 16 bases. The CDR3 length is 15 residues. In DNA, the CDR3 is TGTGCCAGTAGTACCCGCCGGGGGGCCGGTGAAAAACTGTTTTTT. Its protein product is CASSTRRGAGEKLFF.

J is TRBJ2-3 and V is TRBV3-1 (or the pseudogene TRBV3-2); the match to TRBD1 covers 9 bases. This CDR3 has 16 residues. Germline V gene lookup returns CDR1 LGHDT and CDR2 YNNKEL (reference sequence). V shed 2 bases, J shed 0 bases, and the junction held 3 bases outside the gene matches. The CDR3 DNA sequence: TGTGCCAGCAGCCAACGACAGGGGGGAAGCACAGATACGCAGTATTTT. It specifies CASSQRQGGSTDTQYF.

A single count supports this clone. V gene TRBV29-1 combines with J gene TRBJ2-1; D is unclear. The CDR3 loop spans 11 amino acids. V was cut by 7 bases and J by 8 bases, with 12 bases left in between. Per the germline V gene, CDR1 is SQVTM and CDR2 is ANQGSEA. The chain's CDR3 is CSGGPMDEQFF. The DNA for the CDR3 is TGCAGCGGAGGCCCTATGGATGAGCAGTTCTTC.

The V call is TRBV3-1 (or the pseudogene TRBV3-2), the J call TRBJ1-4; D is possibly TRBD1 (6 bases). Trimming removed 4 bases at V and 9 bases at J, with 15 bases between. Germline V gene sequence: CDR1 LGHDT, CDR2 YNNKEL (reference sequence). There are 14 residues in the CDR3. The CDR3, as DNA: TGTGCCAGCAGCCCGACAGAGGGGGATCAAAAACTGTTTTTT. It encodes CASSPTEGDQKLFF.

The chain carries TRBV10-1 and TRBJ2-3; D possibly corresponds to TRBD2 (5 bases). Trimming left V 0 bases short and J 2 bases short, with 9 bases between. This CDR3 contains 15 residues. CDR1 is WNHNN and CDR2 is SYGVQD in the germline V gene (reference sequence). The CDR3, as DNA: TGCGCCAGCAGTGAGTCTGACTACACCACAGATACGCAGTATTTT. This encodes CASSESDYTTDTQYF.

This chain connects TRBV27 to TRBJ1-5, with 7 positions matching TRBD1. Trimming took 4 bases from V and 4 from J; bases not matched to a gene: 4. The CDR3 extends over 14 amino acids. Germline CDR1 reads MNHEY; CDR2 reads SMNVEV (reference sequence). The DNA of the CDR3 is TGTGCCAGCAGTTCAGGGGGTGGTAATCAGCCCCAGCATTTT. This encodes CASSSGGGNQPQHF.

This clone was observed a few times. The chain uses TRBV3-1 (or the pseudogene TRBV3-2) and TRBJ1-1; no reliable D call. Germline V CDR1 and CDR2: LGHDT, YNNKEL (reference sequence). The V and J ends lost 1 base and 7 bases respectively, with 7 bases between them. CDR3 length: 12 residues. The CDR3 bases are TGTGCCAGCAGCCAAGCAGGAGGTGAAGCTTTCTTT. It translates to CASSQAGGEAFF.

The J gene is TRBJ1-5, the V gene TRBV12-3 or TRBV12-4; D is possibly TRBD1 (6 bases). This CDR3 is 12 amino acids long. Trimming cost V 10 bases and J 6 bases, with 13 bases left between them. The CDR3 bases are TGTGCCATACGAAAAGGGGGTCAGCCCCAGCATTTT. Amino acids: CAIRKGGQPQHF.

This chain joins TRBV5-6 and TRBJ2-7, with D perhaps TRBD2 (7 bases). V was shortened by 2 bases and J by 2 bases, with 14 bases between the two germline ends. CDR3 length equals 15 residues. Germline CDR1 is SGHDT and CDR2 is YYEEEE. Here the CDR3 DNA reads TGTGCCAGCAGCTTAGACGGGGGGCCCACCTACGAGCAGTACTTC. Its translation: CASSLDGGPTYEQYF.

The chain employs TRBV2 and TRBJ2-7, with 9 bases matching TRBD1. Germline loops: CDR1 SNHLY, CDR2 FYNNEI. This CDR3 has 15 residues. Trimming cost V 1 base and J 4 bases; bases outside gene matches: 5. CDR3 amino acids: CASSEGQGGFYEQYF. The CDR3 bases are TGTGCCAGCAGTGAAGGACAGGGGGGATTTTACGAGCAGTACTTC.